A single sample is the source of the 16 T cell receptor beta chains below, sequenced in a study of shared clonotypes between healthy human individuals. The naive CD8 subset, CD45RO-negative cells positively selected for CCR7, excluded terminally differentiated effector memory CD45RA+ cells. This table comes from immunoSEQ multiplex PCR, and its TCRdb copy is limited to in-frame clones, with some not included. The sample contains millions of clones, 85% to 95% of which appear only once. The sample taken for sequencing was naive CD8+ T cells sorted from blood. All receptors derive from a man aged 18 to 29 in good health.

This clone was counted a few times. The V and J genes are TRBV30 and TRBJ2-3; a possible D gene is TRBD2 (5 bases). The CDR3 has 13 amino acids. V was clipped by 7 bases and J by 10 bases, with 21 bases between them. CDR1 is GTSNPN and CDR2 is SVGIG in the germline V gene (reference sequence). The CDR3 sequence: CASTEAGGRSQYF. The CDR3 region has the DNA TGTGCCTCCACAGAGGCCGGCGGGCGGTCGCAGTATTTT.

The chain has TRBV6-5 and TRBJ2-1, with TRBD1 identical over 8 bases. J lost 3 bases, V lost 4 bases, and 8 bases had no gene match. This CDR3 has 16 amino acids. Germline lookup yields CDR1 MNHEY and CDR2 SVGAGI. The CDR3 sequence: CASSFSTGEFYNEQFF. Written as DNA, the CDR3 is TGTGCCAGCAGTTTCTCGACAGGGGAGTTCTACAATGAGCAGTTCTTC.

The rearrangement uses TRBV7-9 and TRBJ2-5, with D unresolved. The CDR3 is 14 amino acids. Trimming took off 2 bases at V and 0 bases at J, with 7 bases between the two ends. Germline V gives CDR1 SEHNR, CDR2 FQNEAQ (reference sequence). The DNA of the CDR3 is TGTGCCAGCAGCTTACTAGATCACCAAGAGACCCAGTACTTC. Amino acids: CASSLLDHQETQYF. Full variable domain (outside the CDR3, taken from reference TRBV7-9 and TRBJ2-5): DTGVSQNPRHKITKRGQNVTFRCDPISEHNRLYWYRQTLGQGPEFLTYFQNEAQLEKSRLLSDRFSAERPKGSFSTLEIQRTEQGDSAMYLCASSLLDHQETQYFGPGTRLLVL.

The rearrangement uses TRBV28 and TRBJ1-1; D remains unclear. The ends were cut back, 3 bases at V and 1 base at J, with 15 bases in the middle. The CDR3 runs to 16 residues. Germline CDR1 MDHEN, CDR2 SYDVKM. In nucleotides, the CDR3 is TGTGCCAGCAGTTTTGGACTGACCGGGCCGAACACTGAAGCTTTCTTT. Its translation is CASSFGLTGPNTEAFF.

CDR3 DNA sequence: TGTGCCAGCAGCGCGGGGAGAAGCAATCAGCCCCAGCATTTT. Translation: CASSAGRSNQPQHF. V usage is TRBV9 and J usage is TRBJ1-5; D gene ambiguous. The germline V and J ends were trimmed by 3 bases and 1 base, with 8 bases remaining between them. CDR3 length equals 14 residues. Germline CDR1 reads SGDLS; CDR2 reads YYNGEE.

J is TRBJ2-1 and V is TRBV6-1; 8 nucleotides line up with TRBD1. V shed 3 bases, J shed 0 bases, and the junction held 10 bases outside the gene matches. Looked up from germline, CDR1 is MNHNS and CDR2 is SASEGT. The CDR3 loop spans 18 amino acids. CDR3 in amino acids: CASSDRDRLSSSYNEQFF. The CDR3 DNA reads as TGTGCCAGCAGTGACCGGGACAGGCTTTCGAGCTCCTACAATGAGCAGTTCTTC.

The chain carries TRBV30 and TRBJ2-5; 7 bases map to TRBD1. Trimming at V came to 5 bases and at J to 1 base, leaving 4 bases not matched to a gene. In germline, CDR1 is GTSNPN, CDR2 SVGIG (reference sequence). CDR3 size: 13 residues. CDR3 protein: CAWSWDSQETQYF. CDR3 bases: TGTGCCTGGTCCTGGGACAGCCAAGAGACCCAGTACTTC.

The V gene is TRBV7-8, the J gene TRBJ2-7, with D hard to call. Trimming removed 7 bases at V and 2 bases at J, with 21 bases between. Germline loops: CDR1 SGHVS, CDR2 FQNEAQ. The CDR3 is 16 amino acids. The CDR3 spells CASTEIAASEAYEQYF. As DNA, the CDR3 is TGTGCCAGCACGGAGATCGCGGCGTCTGAGGCCTACGAGCAGTACTTC. The full variable domain, with the rest looked up from reference TRBV7-8 and TRBJ2-7, is GAGVSQSPRYKVAKRGQDVALRCDPISGHVSLFWYQQALGQGPEFLTYFQNEAQLDKSGLPSDRFFAERPEGSVSTLKIQRTQQEDSAVYLCASTEIAASEAYEQYFGPGTRLTVT.

Concerning this clone: The sample carries other DNA sequences with the same CDR3. As DNA, the CDR3 is TGCGCCAGCAGTGACCTAGCGGGTTCCTACGAGCAGTACTTC. Amino acid sequence: CASSDLAGSYEQYF. The V call is TRBV10-2, the J call TRBJ2-7, with 8 bases that match TRBD2. This CDR3 region has 14 residues. The V gene's germline CDR1 is WSHSY and CDR2 SAAADI. V was pared by 3 bases and J by 1 base, with 2 bases of the junction left unmatched.

This rearrangement joins TRBV27 to TRBJ1-1; TRBD1 might be the D (5 bases). V dropped 6 bases and J dropped 4 bases, with 15 bases sitting between them. CDR1 and CDR2 (germline): MNHEY, SMNVEV (reference sequence). This CDR3 region has 14 residues. CDR3 nucleotide sequence: TGTGCCAGCAGGGCACTCGGGGCGGCCACTGAAGCTTTCTTT. Translating gives CASRALGAATEAFF.

Worth noting for this clone: The same CDR3 arises from other DNA sequences in this sample as well. The V gene is TRBV5-6, the J gene TRBJ2-1; TRBD2 matches at 10 bases. The length of the CDR3 is 14 residues. Germline CDR1 reads SGHDT; CDR2 reads YYEEEE. The V and J ends lost 2 bases and 7 bases, in that order; junction bases with no gene match: 3. The DNA for the CDR3 is TGTGCCAGCAGCTTACTAGCGGGGTATAATGAGCAGTTCTTC. Its translation: CASSLLAGYNEQFF.

Regarding this clone: This sample also contains other DNA sequences that code for the same CDR3. The chain joins TRBV4-1 to TRBJ2-6; D remains ambiguous. The V gene's germline CDR1 is MGHRA and CDR2 YSYEKL. V was shortened by 4 bases and J by 0 bases, with 4 bases between the two germline ends. This CDR3 is 14 amino acids long. CDR3 DNA: TGCGCCAGCAGCCGAGACTCTGGGGCCAACGTCCTGACTTTC. This translates into CASSRDSGANVLTF.

This clone has a single count. The V call is TRBV5-1, the J call TRBJ2-7; the D is unclear. In germline, CDR1 is SGHRS, CDR2 YFSETQ. Trimming took off 7 bases at V and 5 bases at J, with 7 bases between the two ends. This CDR3 has 10 amino acids. This CDR3 is CASLPHEQYF. DNA for the CDR3: TGCGCCAGCCTCCCCCACGAGCAGTACTTC.

As for this clone: This same CDR3 is encoded by further DNA sequences in the sample. This chain uses TRBV6-1 with TRBJ2-7; D gene ambiguous. Trimming took 11 bases from V and 6 from J, leaving 8 bases between them. The CDR3 extends over 9 amino acids. CDR1 is MNHNS and CDR2 is SASEGT in the germline V gene. Here the CDR3 DNA reads TGTGCCGCACCTATCGAGCAGTACTTC. Translation: CAAPIEQYF.

V gene TRBV19 combines with J gene TRBJ2-1; D is possibly TRBD2 (5 bases). The germline CDR1 and CDR2 sequences are LNHDA and SQIVND (reference sequence). The CDR3 has 15 amino acids. V was shortened by 0 bases and J by 3 bases, with 9 bases between the two germline ends. The DNA for the CDR3 is TGTGCCAGTAGTATAGATCTGGAGGTCTACAATGAGCAGTTCTTC. As protein: CASSIDLEVYNEQFF.

The chain couples TRBV5-6 to TRBJ1-4; D remains unclear. Germline V lookup: CDR1 SGHDT, CDR2 YYEEEE. The CDR3 runs 14 residues. V was shortened by 4 bases and J by 8 bases, with 15 bases between the two germline ends. DNA for the CDR3: TGTGCCAGCAGCCAGTGGGGATACGGCGAAAAACTGTTTTTT. As protein: CASSQWGYGEKLFF.